The rows below give T cell receptor beta chains drawn from one sample of a study of regulatory T cells in long-lasting Graves disease. MiXCR, applied by TCRdb to the multiplex PCR reads, yields one record per CDR3 protein. This sample yields over 350,000 distinct CDR3 sequences, of which 20% are seen a single time; less than 25% belongs to the top ten. The sample was peripheral blood mononuclear cells (PBMCs), taken when the disease was refractory, from a patient treated with antithyroid drugs. The receptors were gathered from a female donor with Graves disease. The CDR3 runs from the conserved cysteine through the conserved F or W. A D gene is named only where the DNA matches it firmly. Only part of the rows carry a size: once, few, many, or a class if the clone is expanded.

>-|TRBV4-1|TRBJ2-5|-
CASSQDEGETQYF
TGCGCCAGCAGCCAAGATGAGGGCGAGACCCAGTACTTC
>-|TRBV12-3/TRBV12-4|TRBJ2-2|-
CASSPRAGSHNANTGELFF
TGTGCCAGCAGTCCGCGGGCAGGAAGCCATAACGCGAACACCGGGGAGCTGTTTTTT
>TRBD1|TRBV7-3|TRBJ2-7|many
CASSETGGIEQYF
TGTGCCAGCAGTGAGACAGGGGGCATCGAGCAGTACTTC
>TRBD1|TRBV6-1|TRBJ2-5|many
CASTKLGTVQETQYF
TGTGCCAGCACCAAACTGGGGACAGTCCAAGAGACCCAGTACTTC
>TRBD2|TRBV20-1|TRBJ2-2|-
CSARVSGRALTGELFF
TGCAGTGCTAGAGTGAGCGGGAGGGCCCTCACCGGGGAGCTGTTTTTT
>-|TRBV30|TRBJ1-2|-
CAGSRDAYGYTF
TGTGCCGGCTCCCGGGACGCCTATGGCTACACCTTC
>-|TRBV20-1|TRBJ2-7|many
CSASGQNLIPYEQYF
TGCAGTGCTAGCGGGCAGAACTTGATTCCCTACGAGCAGTACTTC
>-|TRBV6-1|TRBJ1-5|-
CASSPRPNQPQHF
TGTGCCAGCAGTCCTCGACCAAATCAGCCCCAGCATTTT
>-|TRBV5-1|TRBJ1-1|-
CASSFLYGGMGTEAFF
TGCGCCAGCAGCTTTTTGTACGGGGGAATGGGGACTGAAGCTTTCTTT
>-|TRBV11-2|TRBJ2-5|many
CASSLADLQETQYF
TGTGCCAGCAGCTTAGCCGACCTTCAAGAGACCCAGTACTTC
>-|TRBV2|TRBJ2-1|few
CASSERTGRQFF
TGTGCCAGCAGTGAGAGGACGGGACGGCAGTTCTTC
>-|TRBV3-1|TRBJ1-1|few
CASSQEGGLNTEAFF
TGTGCCAGCAGCCAAGAAGGGGGGCTGAACACTGAAGCTTTCTTT
>-|TRBV5-5|TRBJ2-1|few
CASSLEIGWGNEQFF
TGTGCCAGCAGCTTGGAAATCGGTTGGGGGAATGAGCAGTTCTTC
>TRBD1|TRBV20-1|TRBJ2-7|-
CSFPDRSSYEQYF
TGCAGCTTCCCGGACAGGAGCTCCTACGAGCAGTACTTC
>TRBD2|TRBV12-3/TRBV12-4|TRBJ2-1|few
CASRLGGGPGDEQFF
TGTGCCAGCAGGCTCGGGGGAGGGCCGGGTGATGAGCAGTTCTTC
>TRBD1|TRBV7-6|TRBJ2-5|few
CASSYGVTGGEETQYF
TGTGCCAGCAGCTACGGAGTGACAGGGGGAGAGGAGACCCAGTACTTC
>-|TRBV18|TRBJ1-2|few
CASSPQADYGYTF
TGTGCCAGCTCACCACAAGCGGACTATGGCTACACCTTC
>TRBD1|TRBV10-3|TRBJ1-6|-
CAISEAGQGVLTGSPLHF
TGTGCCATCAGTGAGGCGGGACAGGGAGTACTAACCGGTTCACCCCTCCACTTT
>TRBD1|TRBV15|TRBJ2-5|few
CATSYRTGVLETQYF
TGTGCCACCAGCTATCGGACAGGGGTCCTGGAGACCCAGTACTTC
>TRBD2|TRBV7-9|TRBJ2-5|-
CASSRTSLTQETQYF
TGTGCCAGCAGCCGGACTAGCCTTACACAAGAGACCCAGTACTTC
>-|TRBV20-1|TRBJ1-1|-
CSAPSTPGSRLVNTEAFF
TGCAGTGCTCCGAGCACTCCAGGGAGTAGGTTGGTGAACACTGAAGCTTTCTTT
>-|TRBV11-2|TRBJ2-2|few
CASRRRANTGELFF
TGTGCCAGCAGGCGGAGGGCGAACACCGGGGAGCTGTTTTTT
>TRBD2|TRBV30|TRBJ2-2|few
CAWGGRHGELFF
TGTGCCTGGGGCGGGAGGCACGGGGAGCTGTTTTTT
>-|TRBV6-5|TRBJ1-3|few
CASSYPPRARAGNTIYF
TGTGCCAGCAGTTACCCGCCAAGAGCGAGGGCTGGAAACACCATATATTTT